Listed below are T cell receptor beta chains from one sample, sequenced in a study of T cells in Graves' hyperthyroidism and ophthalmopathy. TCRdb independently ran MiXCR on the multiplex PCR reads; one entry per CDR3 protein. Among about 520,000 distinct CDR3 sequences listed, around 21% were seen once. The material sequenced was blood. The receptors stem from a man younger than 35 with Graves' hyperthyroidism. Each CDR3 is given with its conserved first and last residue. The D gene is left open where the match is weak. Expanded clones are given a class, and other clones once, few, many or no size at all.

d_call	clone_size	v_call	j_call	cdr3_aa	cdr3_nt
TRBD2	-	TRBV15	TRBJ2-7	CATSMNRRLARDEQYF	TGTGCCACCAGCATGAACAGAAGACTAGCGCGGGACGAGCAGTACTTC
-	many	TRBV28	TRBJ2-7	CASSPRVSGDEQYF	TGTGCCAGCAGTCCCAGGGTTTCTGGTGACGAGCAGTACTTC
TRBD1	many	TRBV12-3/TRBV12-4	TRBJ1-2	CASSDRGRPLNYGYTF	TGTGCCAGCAGTGACAGGGGGCGGCCACTTAACTATGGCTACACCTTC
-	many	TRBV2	TRBJ1-1	CASSPQAFNTEAFF	TGTGCCAGCAGTCCACAGGCTTTTAACACTGAAGCTTTCTTT
-	few	TRBV18	TRBJ2-7	CASSIDRTNEQYF	TGTGCCAGCTCAATCGACAGGACCAACGAGCAGTACTTC
-	few	TRBV25-1	TRBJ2-7	CASSGGGGGAPPYEQYF	TGTGCCAGCAGTGGGGGAGGTGGGGGGGCCCCTCCCTACGAGCAGTACTTC
-	-	TRBV12-5	TRBJ2-1	CASGLVYEGYNEQFF	TGTGCTAGTGGTTTGGTATATGAGGGTTACAATGAGCAGTTCTTC
TRBD1	few	TRBV4-1	TRBJ1-1	CASSLTGDRNTEAFF	TGCGCCAGCAGCCTGACAGGGGATCGGAACACTGAAGCTTTCTTT
-	many	TRBV11-2	TRBJ2-7	CASSRGTHEQYF	TGTGCCAGCAGCCGGGGGACACACGAGCAGTACTTC
-	once	TRBV11-2	TRBJ2-7	CASSLVHSSSYEQYF	TGTGCCAGCAGCTTAGTACATAGTAGCTCCTACGAGCAGTACTTC
TRBD2	-	TRBV20-1	TRBJ2-4	CSARVGGIGKNIQYF	TGCAGTGCTAGAGTGGGAGGGATAGGGAAAAACATTCAGTACTTC
-	many	TRBV15	TRBJ2-7	CATSISRVHEQYF	TGTGCCACCAGTATTTCGCGGGTCCACGAGCAGTACTTC
TRBD1	many	TRBV28	TRBJ1-1	CASIIAGGVLGTLF	TGTGCCAGCATTATCGCAGGGGGCGTTCTGGGAACTCTCTTT
TRBD2	many	TRBV15	TRBJ2-7	CATSRTSVASYEQYF	TGTGCCACCAGCAGAACTAGCGTAGCTTCCTACGAGCAGTACTTC
-	-	TRBV7-2	TRBJ2-5	CASSLNGGGSTETQYF	TGTGCCAGCAGCTTAAATGGCGGGGGCTCCACGGAGACCCAGTACTTC
-	many	TRBV29-1	TRBJ2-7	CSVERDVSYEQYF	TGCAGCGTTGAACGGGACGTCTCCTACGAGCAGTACTTC
TRBD1	many	TRBV5-1	TRBJ2-7	CASSFSAGGSYYEQYF	TGCGCCAGCAGCTTTTCAGCAGGGGGCTCTTACTACGAGCAGTACTTC
TRBD1	many	TRBV11-3	TRBJ2-7	CASSSPTGGYEQYF	TGTGCCAGCAGCTCACCAACAGGGGGTTACGAGCAGTACTTC
-	many	TRBV7-9	TRBJ2-7	CASSLLAYEQYF	TGTGCCAGCAGCCTACTAGCTTACGAGCAGTACTTC
-	many	TRBV5-1	TRBJ1-2	CASSFLTSGIGYTF	TGCGCCAGCAGCTTCCTCACGTCAGGGATTGGCTACACCTTC
-	many	TRBV5-1	TRBJ1-2	CASSNPRQSRRGGYTF	TGCGCCAGCAGCAACCCGAGACAGTCAAGGCGGGGTGGCTACACCTTC
-	few	TRBV7-9	TRBJ2-5	CASSPETGGETQYF	TGTGCCAGCAGCCCGGAGACCGGAGGAGAGACCCAGTACTTC
-	few	TRBV6-5	TRBJ1-6	CASSYSRPQGEGSPLHF	TGTGCCAGCAGTTACTCCCGTCCGCAGGGCGAAGGTTCACCCCTCCACTTT
TRBD1	-	TRBV18	TRBJ1-1	CASSPPGGGPNTEAFF	TGTGCCAGCTCACCACCTGGAGGGGGCCCGAACACTGAAGCTTTCTTT
-	many	TRBV11-3	TRBJ2-7	CASSFIGTYEQYF	TGTGCCAGCAGCTTTATCGGGACCTACGAGCAGTACTTC
TRBD1	few	TRBV5-5	TRBJ1-1	CASSLFRGGMNTEAFF	TGTGCCAGCAGCCTGTTCAGGGGGGGGATGAACACTGAAGCTTTCTTT